This T cell receptor (beta chain) was recorded in a study of shared clonotypes between healthy human individuals. Measured with immunoSEQ multiplex PCR; TCRdb has only the in-frame clones, and not every one. This table has some 2.1 million clones, roughly 94% appearing once. The investigators split CD4+ cells into a CD45RA+ naive subset and a CD45RA-negative memory subset. Germline V gene lookup returns CDR1 MGHRA and CDR2 YSYEKL. J gave up 15 bases and V 4 bases, and 12 bases lay outside the gene matches. The CDR3 runs to 15 residues. This clone was picked up one time. Its specificity is not known. Study outcomes and limitations: The generation probabilities recorded for non-shared clonotypes fell below those of clonotypes shared by all four donors. Four donors shared about 5% of their naive CD4 clonotypes.

The clonotype comes from a man between 18 and 35 years old in good health. The rearrangement joins TRBV4-1 to TRBJ2-1; TRBD2 agrees at 13 bases. The specimen was naive CD4+ T cells sorted from blood. Subset: CD45RA+ positively selected. The DNA for the CDR3 is TGCGCCAGCAGCCTAGGGACTAGCGGGGTCGGAGGTGGGTTCTTC. Translated, it gives CASSLGTSGVGGGFF.